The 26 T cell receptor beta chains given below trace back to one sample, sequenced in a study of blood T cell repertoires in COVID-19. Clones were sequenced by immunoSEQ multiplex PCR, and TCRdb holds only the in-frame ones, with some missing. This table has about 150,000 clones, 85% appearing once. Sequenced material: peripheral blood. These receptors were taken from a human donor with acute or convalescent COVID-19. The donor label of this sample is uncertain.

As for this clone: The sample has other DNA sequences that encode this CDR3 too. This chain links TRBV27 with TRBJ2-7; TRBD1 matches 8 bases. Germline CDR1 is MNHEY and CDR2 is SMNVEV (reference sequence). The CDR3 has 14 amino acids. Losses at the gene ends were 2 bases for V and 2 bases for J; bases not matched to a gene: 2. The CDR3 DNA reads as TGTGCCAGCAGTTTAACAGGGGGGACCTACGAGCAGTACTTC. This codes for CASSLTGGTYEQYF.

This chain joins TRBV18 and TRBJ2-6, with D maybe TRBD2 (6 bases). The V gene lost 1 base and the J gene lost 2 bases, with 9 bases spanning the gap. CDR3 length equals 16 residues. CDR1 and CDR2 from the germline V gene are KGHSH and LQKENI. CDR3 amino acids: CASSPRGDPGANVLTF. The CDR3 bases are TGTGCCAGCTCACCACGGGGGGACCCTGGGGCCAACGTCCTGACTTTC. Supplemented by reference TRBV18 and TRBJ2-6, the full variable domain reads NAGVMQNPRHLVRRRGQEARLRCSPMKGHSHVYWYRQLPEEGLKFMVYLQKENIIDESGMPKERFSAEFPKEGPSILRIQQVVRGDSAAYFCASSPRGDPGANVLTFGAGSRLTVL.

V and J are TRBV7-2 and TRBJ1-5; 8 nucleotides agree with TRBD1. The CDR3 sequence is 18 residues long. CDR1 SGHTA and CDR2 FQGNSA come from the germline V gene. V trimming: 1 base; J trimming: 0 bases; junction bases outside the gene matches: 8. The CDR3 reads CASSLVTGGRISNQPQHF. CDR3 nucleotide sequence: TGTGCCAGCAGCTTAGTTACAGGGGGAAGAATTAGCAATCAGCCCCAGCATTTT.

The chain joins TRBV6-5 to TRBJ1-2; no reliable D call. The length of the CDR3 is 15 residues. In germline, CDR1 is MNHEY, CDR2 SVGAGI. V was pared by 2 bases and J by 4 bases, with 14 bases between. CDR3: CASSYGFDGVYGYTF. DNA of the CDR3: TGTGCCAGCAGTTACGGATTTGACGGAGTCTATGGCTACACCTTC.

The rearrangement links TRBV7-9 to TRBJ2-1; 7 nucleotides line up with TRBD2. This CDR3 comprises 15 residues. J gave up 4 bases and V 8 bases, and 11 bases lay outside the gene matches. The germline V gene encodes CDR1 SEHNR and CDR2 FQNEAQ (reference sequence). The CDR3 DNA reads TGTGCCAGCCGTCCGGGGGAGGGCCTTTACAATGAGCAGTTCTTC. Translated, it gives CASRPGEGLYNEQFF.

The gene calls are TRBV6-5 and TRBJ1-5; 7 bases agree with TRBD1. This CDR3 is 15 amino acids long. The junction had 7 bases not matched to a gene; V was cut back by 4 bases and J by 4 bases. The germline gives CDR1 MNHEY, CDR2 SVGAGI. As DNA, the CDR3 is TGTGCCAGCAGTTCACCCGGGACAGCTAATCAGCCCCAGCATTTT. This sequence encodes CASSSPGTANQPQHF.

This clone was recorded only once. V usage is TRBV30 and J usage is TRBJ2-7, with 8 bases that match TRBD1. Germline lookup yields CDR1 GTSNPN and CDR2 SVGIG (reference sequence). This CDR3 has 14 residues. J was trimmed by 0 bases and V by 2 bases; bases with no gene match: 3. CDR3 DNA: TGTGCCTGGAGTAGACAGGGGATCTCCTACGAGCAGTACTTC. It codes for CAWSRQGISYEQYF.

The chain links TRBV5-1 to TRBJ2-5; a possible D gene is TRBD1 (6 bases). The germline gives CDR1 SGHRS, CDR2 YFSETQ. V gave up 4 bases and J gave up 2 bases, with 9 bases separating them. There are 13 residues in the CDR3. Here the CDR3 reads CASSQGQQETQYF. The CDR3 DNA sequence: TGCGCCAGCAGCCAAGGACAGCAAGAGACCCAGTACTTC.

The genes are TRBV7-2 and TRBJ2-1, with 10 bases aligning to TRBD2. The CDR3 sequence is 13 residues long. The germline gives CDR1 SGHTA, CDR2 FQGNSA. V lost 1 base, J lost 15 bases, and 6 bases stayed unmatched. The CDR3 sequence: CASSLEAGGPRFF. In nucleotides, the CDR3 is TGTGCCAGCAGCTTAGAAGCGGGAGGGCCACGGTTCTTC.

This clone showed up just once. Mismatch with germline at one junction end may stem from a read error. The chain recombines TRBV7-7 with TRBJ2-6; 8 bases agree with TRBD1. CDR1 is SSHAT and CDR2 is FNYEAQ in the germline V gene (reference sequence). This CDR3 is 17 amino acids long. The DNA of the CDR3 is TGTGCTAGCAGCCCCGGGACAGGTCCCTCTGGGGCCAACGTCCTGACTTTC. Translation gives CASSPGTGPSGANVLTF.

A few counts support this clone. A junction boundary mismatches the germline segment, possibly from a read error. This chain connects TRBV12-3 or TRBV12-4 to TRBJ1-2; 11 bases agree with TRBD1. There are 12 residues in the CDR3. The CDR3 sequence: CASRGTGGDLSF. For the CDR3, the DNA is TGTGCCAGCAGAGGGACAGGGGGAGACCTCTCCTTC.

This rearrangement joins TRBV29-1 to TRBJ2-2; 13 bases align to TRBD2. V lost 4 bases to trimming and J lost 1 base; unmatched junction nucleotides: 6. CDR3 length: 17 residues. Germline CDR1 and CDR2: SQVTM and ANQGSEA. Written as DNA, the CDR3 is TGCAGCGTTGCGGGGACTAGCGGGGTCCTGAACACCGGGGAGCTGTTTTTT. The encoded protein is CSVAGTSGVLNTGELFF.

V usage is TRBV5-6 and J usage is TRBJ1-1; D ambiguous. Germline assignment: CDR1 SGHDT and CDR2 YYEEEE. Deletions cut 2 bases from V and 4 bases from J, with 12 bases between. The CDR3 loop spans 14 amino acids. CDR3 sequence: CASSFGGGTTEAFF. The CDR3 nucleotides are TGTGCCAGCAGCTTCGGCGGAGGCACCACTGAAGCTTTCTTT.

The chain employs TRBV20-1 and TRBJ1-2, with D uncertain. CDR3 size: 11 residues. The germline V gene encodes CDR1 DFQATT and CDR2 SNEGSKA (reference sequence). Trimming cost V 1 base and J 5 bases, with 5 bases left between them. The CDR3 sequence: CSARAPYGYTF. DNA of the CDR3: TGCAGTGCTAGAGCCCCGTATGGCTACACCTTC.

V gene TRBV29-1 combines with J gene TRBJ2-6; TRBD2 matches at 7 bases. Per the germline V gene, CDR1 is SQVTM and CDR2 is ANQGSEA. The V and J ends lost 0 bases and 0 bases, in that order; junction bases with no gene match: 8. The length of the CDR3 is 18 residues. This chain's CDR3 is CSVEELAGATSGANVLTF. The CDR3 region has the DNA TGCAGCGTTGAAGAATTAGCGGGCGCGACCTCTGGGGCCAACGTCCTGACTTTC.

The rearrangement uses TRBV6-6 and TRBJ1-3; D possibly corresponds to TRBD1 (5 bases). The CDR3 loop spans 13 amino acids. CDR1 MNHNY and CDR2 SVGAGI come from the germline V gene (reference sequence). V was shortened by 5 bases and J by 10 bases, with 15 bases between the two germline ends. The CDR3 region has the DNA TGTGCCAGCAGTACTCCTGACGGGACTACCATATATTTT. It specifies CASSTPDGTTIYF.

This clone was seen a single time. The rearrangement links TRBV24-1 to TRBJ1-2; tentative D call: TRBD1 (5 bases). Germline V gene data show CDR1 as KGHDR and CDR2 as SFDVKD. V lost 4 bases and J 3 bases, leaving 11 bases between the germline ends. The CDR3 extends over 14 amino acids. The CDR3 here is CATSEGVSDYGYTF. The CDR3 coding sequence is TGTGCCACCAGTGAAGGGGTCTCGGACTATGGCTACACCTTC.

The CDR3 region has the DNA TGTGCCAGCAGCTCCCGAGACAGGGGTGGCACTGAAGCTTTCTTT. It specifies CASSSRDRGGTEAFF. The gene calls are TRBV9 and TRBJ1-1, with 8 positions matching TRBD1. The germline CDR1 and CDR2 sequences are SGDLS and YYNGEE. This CDR3 is 15 amino acids long. Losses at the gene ends were 4 bases for V and 4 bases for J; bases not matched to a gene: 9.

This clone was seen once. CDR3 DNA: TGTGCCAGCAGTGAAGTGTGGGACAGGAACTATCAGCCCCAGCATTTT. It translates to CASSEVWDRNYQPQHF. The chain recombines TRBV6-1 with TRBJ1-5; 8 bases are a match to TRBD1. V shed 1 base and J 5 bases; nucleotides not matched to a gene: 7. CDR3 length: 16 amino acids. Per the germline V gene, CDR1 is MNHNS and CDR2 is SASEGT.

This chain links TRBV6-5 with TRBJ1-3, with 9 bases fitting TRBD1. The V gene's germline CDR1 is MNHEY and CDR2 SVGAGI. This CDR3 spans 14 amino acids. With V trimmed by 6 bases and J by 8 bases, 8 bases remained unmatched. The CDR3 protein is CASRPGQGRYTIYF. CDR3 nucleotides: TGTGCCAGCAGACCGGGACAGGGAAGATACACCATATATTTT.

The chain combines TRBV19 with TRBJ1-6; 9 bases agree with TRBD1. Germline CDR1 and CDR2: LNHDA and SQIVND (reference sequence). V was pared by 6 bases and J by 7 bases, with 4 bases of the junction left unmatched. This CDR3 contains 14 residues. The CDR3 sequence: CASSPGQGNSPLHF. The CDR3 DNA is TGTGCCAGTAGCCCCGGACAGGGGAATTCACCCCTCCACTTT.

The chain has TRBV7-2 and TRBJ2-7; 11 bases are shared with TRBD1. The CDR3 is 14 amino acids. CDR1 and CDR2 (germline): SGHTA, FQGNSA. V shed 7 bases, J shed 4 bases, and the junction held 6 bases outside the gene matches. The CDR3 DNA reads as TGTGCCAGCACCGCGGACAGGGGGCAATACGAGCAGTACTTC. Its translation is CASTADRGQYEQYF.

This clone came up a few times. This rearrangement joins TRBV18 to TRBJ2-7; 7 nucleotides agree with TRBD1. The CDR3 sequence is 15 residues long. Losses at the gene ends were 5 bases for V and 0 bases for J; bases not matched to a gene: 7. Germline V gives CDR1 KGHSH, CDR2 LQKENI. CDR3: CASSTSRDSSYEQYF. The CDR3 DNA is TGTGCCAGCTCAACTTCCCGGGACAGCTCCTACGAGCAGTACTTC.

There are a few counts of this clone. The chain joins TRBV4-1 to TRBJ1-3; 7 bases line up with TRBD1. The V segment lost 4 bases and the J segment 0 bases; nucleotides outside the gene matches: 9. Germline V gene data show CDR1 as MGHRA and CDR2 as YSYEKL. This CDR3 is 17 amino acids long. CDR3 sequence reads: CASSPRDNRGSGNTIYF. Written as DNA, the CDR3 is TGCGCCAGCAGCCCGAGGGATAACAGGGGCTCTGGAAACACCATATATTTT.

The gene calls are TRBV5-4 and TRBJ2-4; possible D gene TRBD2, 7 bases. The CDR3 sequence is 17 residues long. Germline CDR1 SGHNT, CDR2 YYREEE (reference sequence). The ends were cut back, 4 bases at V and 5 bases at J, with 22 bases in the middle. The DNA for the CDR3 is TGTGCCAGCAGCAATCGGGGCGGGCGGGGGCTTCAAAACATTCAGTACTTC. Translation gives CASSNRGGRGLQNIQYF.

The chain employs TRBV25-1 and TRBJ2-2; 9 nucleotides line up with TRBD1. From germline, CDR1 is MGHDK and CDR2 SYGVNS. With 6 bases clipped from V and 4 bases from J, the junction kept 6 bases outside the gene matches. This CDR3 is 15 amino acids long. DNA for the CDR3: TGTGCCAGCAGACGGGACAGGGTGAGCACCGGGGAGCTGTTTTTT. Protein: CASRRDRVSTGELFF. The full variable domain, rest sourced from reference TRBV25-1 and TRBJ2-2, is EADIYQTPRYLVIGTGKKITLECSQTMGHDKMYWYQQDPGMELHLIHYSYGVNSTEKGDLSSESTVSRIRTEHFPLTLESARPSHTSQYLCASRRDRVSTGELFFGEGSRLTVL.